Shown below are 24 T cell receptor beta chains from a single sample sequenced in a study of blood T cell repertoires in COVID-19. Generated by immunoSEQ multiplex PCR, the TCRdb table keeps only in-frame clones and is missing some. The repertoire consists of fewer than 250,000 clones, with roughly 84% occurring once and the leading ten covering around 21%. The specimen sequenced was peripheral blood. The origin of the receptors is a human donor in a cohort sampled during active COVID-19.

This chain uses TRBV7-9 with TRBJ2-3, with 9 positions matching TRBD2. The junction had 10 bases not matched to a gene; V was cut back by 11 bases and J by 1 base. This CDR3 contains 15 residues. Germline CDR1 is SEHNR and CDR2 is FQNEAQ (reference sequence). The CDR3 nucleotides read TGTGCCGTACTAGCGGGTAATACTGGCACAGATACGCAGTATTTT. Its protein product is CAVLAGNTGTDTQYF.

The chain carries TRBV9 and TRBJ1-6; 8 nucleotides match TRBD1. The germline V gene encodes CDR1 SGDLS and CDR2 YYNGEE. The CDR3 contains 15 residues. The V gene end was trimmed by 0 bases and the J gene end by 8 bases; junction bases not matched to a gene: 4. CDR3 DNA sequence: TGTGCCAGCAGCGTAGACCCAGGGGGCGATTCACCCCTCCACTTT. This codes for CASSVDPGGDSPLHF.

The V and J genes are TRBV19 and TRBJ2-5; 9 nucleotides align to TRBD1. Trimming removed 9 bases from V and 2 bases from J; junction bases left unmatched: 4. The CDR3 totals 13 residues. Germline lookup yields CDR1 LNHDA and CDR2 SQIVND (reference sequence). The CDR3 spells CASGTGSQETQYF. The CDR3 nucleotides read TGTGCCAGCGGGACAGGGTCACAAGAGACCCAGTACTTC.

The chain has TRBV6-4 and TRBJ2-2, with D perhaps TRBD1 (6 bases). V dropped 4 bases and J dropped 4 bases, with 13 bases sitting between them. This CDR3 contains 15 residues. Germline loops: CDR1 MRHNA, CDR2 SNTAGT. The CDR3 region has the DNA TGTGCCAGCAGTGCTGCAGGGGATATCACCGGGGAGCTGTTTTTT. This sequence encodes CASSAAGDITGELFF.

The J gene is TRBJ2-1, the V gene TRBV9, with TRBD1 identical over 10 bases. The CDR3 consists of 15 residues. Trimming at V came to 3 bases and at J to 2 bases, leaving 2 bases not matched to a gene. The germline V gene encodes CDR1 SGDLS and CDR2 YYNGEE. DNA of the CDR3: TGTGCCAGCAGCGAGGGACAGGGGACCTACAATGAGCAGTTCTTC. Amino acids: CASSEGQGTYNEQFF.

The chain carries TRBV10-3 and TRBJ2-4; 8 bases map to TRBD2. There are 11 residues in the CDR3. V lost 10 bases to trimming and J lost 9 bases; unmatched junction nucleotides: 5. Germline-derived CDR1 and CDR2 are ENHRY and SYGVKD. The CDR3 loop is CATREGGIQYF. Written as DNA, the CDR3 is TGTGCCACCCGGGAGGGGGGCATTCAGTACTTC.

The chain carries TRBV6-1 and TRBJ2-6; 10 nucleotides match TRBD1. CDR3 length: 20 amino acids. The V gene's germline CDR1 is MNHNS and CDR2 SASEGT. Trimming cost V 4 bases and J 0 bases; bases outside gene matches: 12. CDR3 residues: CASSGKERDRGFSGANVLTF. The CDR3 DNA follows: TGTGCCAGCAGTGGAAAAGAAAGGGACAGGGGTTTCTCTGGGGCCAACGTCCTGACTTTC.

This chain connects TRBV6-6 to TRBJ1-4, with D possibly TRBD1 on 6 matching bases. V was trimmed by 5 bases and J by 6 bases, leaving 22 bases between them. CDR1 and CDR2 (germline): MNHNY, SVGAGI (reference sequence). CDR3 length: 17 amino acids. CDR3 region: CASSLSALGGSYEKLFF. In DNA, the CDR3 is TGTGCCAGCAGTCTCAGCGCTCTAGGGGGAAGTTATGAAAAACTGTTTTTT.

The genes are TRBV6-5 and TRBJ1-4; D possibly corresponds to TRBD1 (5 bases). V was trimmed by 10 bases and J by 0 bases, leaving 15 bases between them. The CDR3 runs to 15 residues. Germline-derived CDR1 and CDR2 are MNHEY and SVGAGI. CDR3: CAISGWSATNEKLFF. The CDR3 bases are TGTGCCATCTCAGGGTGGAGTGCAACTAATGAAAAACTGTTTTTT.

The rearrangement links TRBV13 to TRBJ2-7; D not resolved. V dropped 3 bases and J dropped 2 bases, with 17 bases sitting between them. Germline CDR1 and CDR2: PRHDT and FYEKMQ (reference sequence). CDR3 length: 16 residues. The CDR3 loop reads CASSFQTDFPAYEQYF. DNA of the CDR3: TGTGCCAGCAGCTTTCAGACTGATTTCCCCGCCTACGAGCAGTACTTC. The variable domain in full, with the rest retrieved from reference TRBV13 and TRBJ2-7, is AAGVIQSPRHLIKEKRETATLKCYPIPRHDTVYWYQQGPGQDPQFLISFYEKMQSDKGSIPDRFSAQQFSDYHSELNMSSLELGDSALYFCASSFQTDFPAYEQYFGPGTRLTVT.

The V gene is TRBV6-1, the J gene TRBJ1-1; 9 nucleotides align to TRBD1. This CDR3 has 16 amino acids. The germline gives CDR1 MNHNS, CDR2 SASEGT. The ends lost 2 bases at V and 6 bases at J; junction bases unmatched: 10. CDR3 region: CASSEQFGWTGAEAFF. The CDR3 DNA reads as TGTGCCAGCAGTGAACAGTTTGGGTGGACAGGGGCTGAAGCTTTCTTT.

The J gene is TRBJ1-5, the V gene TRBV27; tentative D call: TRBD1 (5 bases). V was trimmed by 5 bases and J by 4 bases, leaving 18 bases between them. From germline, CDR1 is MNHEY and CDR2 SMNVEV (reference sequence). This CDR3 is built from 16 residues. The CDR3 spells CASSPRLGRANQPQHF. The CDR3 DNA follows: TGTGCCAGCAGTCCACGCCTGGGCAGGGCGAATCAGCCCCAGCATTTT.

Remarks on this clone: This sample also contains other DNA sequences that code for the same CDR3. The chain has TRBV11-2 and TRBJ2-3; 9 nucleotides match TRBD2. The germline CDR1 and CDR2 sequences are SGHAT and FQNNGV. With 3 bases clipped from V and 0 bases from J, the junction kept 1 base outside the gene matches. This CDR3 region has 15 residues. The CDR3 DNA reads TGTGCCAGCAGCTTGGGGACTAGCAGCACAGATACGCAGTATTTT. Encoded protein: CASSLGTSSTDTQYF. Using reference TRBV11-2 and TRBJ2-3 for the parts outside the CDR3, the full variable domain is EAGVAQSPRYKIIEKRQSVAFWCNPISGHATLYWYQQILGQGPKLLIQFQNNGVVDDSQLPKDRFSAERLKGVDSTLKIQPAKLEDSAVYLCASSLGTSSTDTQYFGPGTRLTVL.

CDR3 coding DNA: TGTGCCAGCAGCCAAGATGGTAGAGAGACCCAGTACTTC. Amino acids: CASSQDGRETQYF. The rearrangement uses TRBV4-2 and TRBJ2-5, with no clear D. V was shortened by 0 bases and J by 4 bases, with 6 bases between the two germline ends. There are 13 residues in the CDR3. Germline loops: CDR1 LGHNA, CDR2 YNFKEQ.

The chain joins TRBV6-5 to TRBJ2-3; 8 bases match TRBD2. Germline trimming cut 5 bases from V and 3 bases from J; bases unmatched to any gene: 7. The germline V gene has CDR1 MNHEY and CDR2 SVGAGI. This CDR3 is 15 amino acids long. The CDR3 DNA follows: TGTGCCAGCAGTCGTCGGGGGGGCGGAACAGATACGCAGTATTTT. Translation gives CASSRRGGGTDTQYF.

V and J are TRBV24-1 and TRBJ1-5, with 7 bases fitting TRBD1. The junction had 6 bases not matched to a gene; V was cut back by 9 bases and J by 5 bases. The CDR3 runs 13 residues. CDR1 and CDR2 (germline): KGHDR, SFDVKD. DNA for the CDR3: TGTGCCACCTGGGACCAGGGGGATCAGCCCCAGCATTTT. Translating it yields CATWDQGDQPQHF.

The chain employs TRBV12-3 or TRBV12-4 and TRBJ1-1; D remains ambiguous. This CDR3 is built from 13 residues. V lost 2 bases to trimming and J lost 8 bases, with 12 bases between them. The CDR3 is CASSLSGSKEAFF. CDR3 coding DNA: TGTGCCAGCAGTTTAAGCGGCTCCAAGGAAGCTTTCTTT.

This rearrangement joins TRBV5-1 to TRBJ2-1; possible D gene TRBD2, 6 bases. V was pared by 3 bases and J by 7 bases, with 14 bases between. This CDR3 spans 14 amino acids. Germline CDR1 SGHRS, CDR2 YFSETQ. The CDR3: CASSSDGRWNEQFF. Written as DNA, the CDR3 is TGCGCCAGCAGCTCGGACGGGAGATGGAATGAGCAGTTCTTC.

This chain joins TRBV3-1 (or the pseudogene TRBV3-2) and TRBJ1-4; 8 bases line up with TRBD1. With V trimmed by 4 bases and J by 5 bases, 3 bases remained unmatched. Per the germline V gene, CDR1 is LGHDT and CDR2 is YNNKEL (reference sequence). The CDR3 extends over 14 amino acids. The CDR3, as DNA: TGTGCCAGCAGCCGGAGACAGGGGAATGAAAAACTGTTTTTT. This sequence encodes CASSRRQGNEKLFF.

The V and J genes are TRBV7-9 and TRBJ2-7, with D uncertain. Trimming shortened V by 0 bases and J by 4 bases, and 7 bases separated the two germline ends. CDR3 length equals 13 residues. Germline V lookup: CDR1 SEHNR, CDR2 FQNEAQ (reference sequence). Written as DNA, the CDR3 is TGTGCCAGCAGCTTAGCCCCGGTTTACGAGCAGTACTTC. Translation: CASSLAPVYEQYF.

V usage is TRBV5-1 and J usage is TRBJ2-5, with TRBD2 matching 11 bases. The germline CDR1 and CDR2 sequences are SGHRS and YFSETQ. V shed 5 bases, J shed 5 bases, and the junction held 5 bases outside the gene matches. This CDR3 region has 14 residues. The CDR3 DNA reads TGCGCCAGCAGGGTAGCGGGGGGGCTGGAGACCCAGTACTTC. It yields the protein CASRVAGGLETQYF.

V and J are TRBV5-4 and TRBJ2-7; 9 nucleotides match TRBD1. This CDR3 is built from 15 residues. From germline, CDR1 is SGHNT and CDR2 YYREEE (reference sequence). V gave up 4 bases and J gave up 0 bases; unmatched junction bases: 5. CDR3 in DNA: TGTGCCAGCAGCCCAGGACAGGGGAACTCCTACGAGCAGTACTTC. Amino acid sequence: CASSPGQGNSYEQYF.

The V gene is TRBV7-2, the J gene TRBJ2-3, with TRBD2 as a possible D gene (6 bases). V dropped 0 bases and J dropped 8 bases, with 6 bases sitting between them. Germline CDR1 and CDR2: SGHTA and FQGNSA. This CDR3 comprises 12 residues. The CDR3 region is CASSLASGTQYF. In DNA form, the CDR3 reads TGTGCCAGCAGCTTAGCTAGCGGTACGCAGTATTTT.

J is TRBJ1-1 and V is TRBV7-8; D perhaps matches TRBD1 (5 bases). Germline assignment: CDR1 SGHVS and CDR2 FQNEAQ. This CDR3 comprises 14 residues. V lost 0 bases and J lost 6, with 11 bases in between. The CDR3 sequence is CASSLAWRDAEAFF. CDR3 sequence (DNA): TGTGCCAGCAGCTTAGCTTGGAGGGACGCTGAAGCTTTCTTT. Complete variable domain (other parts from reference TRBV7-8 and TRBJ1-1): GAGVSQSPRYKVAKRGQDVALRCDPISGHVSLFWYQQALGQGPEFLTYFQNEAQLDKSGLPSDRFFAERPEGSVSTLKIQRTQQEDSAVYLCASSLAWRDAEAFFGQGTRLTVV.